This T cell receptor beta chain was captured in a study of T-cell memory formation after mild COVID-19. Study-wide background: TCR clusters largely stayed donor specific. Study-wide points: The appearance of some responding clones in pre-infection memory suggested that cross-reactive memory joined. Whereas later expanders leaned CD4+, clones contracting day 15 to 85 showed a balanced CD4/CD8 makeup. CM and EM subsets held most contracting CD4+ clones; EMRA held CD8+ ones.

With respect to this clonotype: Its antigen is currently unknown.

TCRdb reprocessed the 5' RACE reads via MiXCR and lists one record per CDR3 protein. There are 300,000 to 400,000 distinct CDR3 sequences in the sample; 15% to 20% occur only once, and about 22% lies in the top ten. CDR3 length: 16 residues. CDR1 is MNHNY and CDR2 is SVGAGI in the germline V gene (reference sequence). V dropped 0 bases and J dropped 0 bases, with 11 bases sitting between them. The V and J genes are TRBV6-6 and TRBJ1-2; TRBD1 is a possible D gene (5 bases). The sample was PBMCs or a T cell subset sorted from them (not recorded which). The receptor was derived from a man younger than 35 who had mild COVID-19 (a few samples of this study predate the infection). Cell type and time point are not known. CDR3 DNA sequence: TGTGCCAGCAGTTACTCGTTAACAGGAACTAACTATGGCTACACCTTC. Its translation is CASSYSLTGTNYGYTF.